This TCR beta chain is drawn from a study of shared clonotypes between healthy human individuals. As regards this clone: Other nucleotide sequences from this sample produce the same CDR3.

Trimming stripped 0 bases from V and 1 base from J, with 9 bases between. Germline V gene data show CDR1 as MNHEY and CDR2 as SVGAGI. The CDR3 covers 15 residues. Sorted-subset replicate PCRs used 200 ng DNA, around 27,000 T cell genomes. This table comes from immunoSEQ multiplex PCR, and its TCRdb copy is limited to in-frame clones, with some not included. The repertoire holds approximately 2.5 million clones, 80% to 95% seen once, with approximately 0.35% in the top ten. The chain employs TRBV6-5 and TRBJ1-2; no clear D. The clonotype originates from a man younger than 30 in good health. Some clones in this sample may be carry-over from other donors' samples. Sequencing was carried out using naive CD4+ T cells from PBMCs. Subset indicated: CD45RA+ positively selected. This CDR3 reads CASSYSGRYNYGYTF. CDR3 coding DNA: TGTGCCAGCAGTTACTCGGGTCGATATAACTATGGCTACACCTTC.